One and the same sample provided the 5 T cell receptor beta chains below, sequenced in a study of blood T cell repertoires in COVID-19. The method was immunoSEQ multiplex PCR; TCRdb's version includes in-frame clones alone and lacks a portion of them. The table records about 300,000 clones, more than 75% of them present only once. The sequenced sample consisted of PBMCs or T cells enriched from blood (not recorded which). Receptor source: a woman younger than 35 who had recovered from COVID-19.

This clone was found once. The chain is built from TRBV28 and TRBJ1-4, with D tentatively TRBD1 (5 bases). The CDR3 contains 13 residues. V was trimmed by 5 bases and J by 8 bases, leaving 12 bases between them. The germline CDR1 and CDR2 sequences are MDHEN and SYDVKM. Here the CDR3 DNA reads TGTGCCAGCAGTGGACAAAGGGCGGAAAAACTGTTTTTT. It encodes CASSGQRAEKLFF.

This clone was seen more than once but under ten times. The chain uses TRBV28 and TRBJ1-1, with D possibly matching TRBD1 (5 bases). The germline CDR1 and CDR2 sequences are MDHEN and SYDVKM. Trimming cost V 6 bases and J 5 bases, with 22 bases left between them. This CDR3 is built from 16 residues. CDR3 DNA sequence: TGTGCCAGCAGCCCCGGCGGGGCCTTCACGGGGACTGAAGCTTTCTTT. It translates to CASSPGGAFTGTEAFF.

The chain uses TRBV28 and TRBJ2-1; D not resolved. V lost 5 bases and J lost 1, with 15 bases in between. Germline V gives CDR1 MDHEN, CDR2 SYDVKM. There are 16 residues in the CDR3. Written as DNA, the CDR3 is TGTGCCAGCAGTAGCAACGGTGCCCTATCCTACAATGAGCAGTTCTTC. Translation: CASSSNGALSYNEQFF.

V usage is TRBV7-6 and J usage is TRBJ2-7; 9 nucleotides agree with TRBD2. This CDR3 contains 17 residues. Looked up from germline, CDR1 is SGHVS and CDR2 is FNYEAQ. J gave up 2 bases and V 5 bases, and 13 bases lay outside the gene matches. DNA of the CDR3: TGTGCCAGCAGCCCCCTCAGGGGACTAGCCCACCCCTACGAGCAGTACTTC. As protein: CASSPLRGLAHPYEQYF.

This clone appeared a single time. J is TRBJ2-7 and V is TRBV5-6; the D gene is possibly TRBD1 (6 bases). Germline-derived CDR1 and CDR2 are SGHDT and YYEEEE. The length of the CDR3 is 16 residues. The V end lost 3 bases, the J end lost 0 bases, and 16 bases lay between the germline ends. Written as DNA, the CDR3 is TGTGCCAGCAGCTCCCGAGGGGGTGTGACCTCCTACGAGCAGTACTTC. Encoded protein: CASSSRGGVTSYEQYF.